The next 23 T cell receptor beta chains were all read from a single sample in a study of OX40 agonist ivuxolimab in advanced cancers. Some clones are missing from TCRdb's copy, which holds only in-frame ones; the method was immunoSEQ multiplex PCR. The sample lists 30,000 to 50,000 clones, more than 85% occurring once. Sequencing was performed on CD4+ or CD8+ T cells sorted from blood, taken in a trial of the OX40 agonist ivuxolimab. The source is an adult with an advanced solid tumor such as melanoma, head and neck, liver or kidney cancer.

The chain combines TRBV18 with TRBJ1-5, with a weak D call TRBD1 (5 bases). Trimming left V 6 bases short and J 8 bases short, with 14 bases between. CDR1 and CDR2 from the germline V gene are KGHSH and LQKENI. The CDR3 has 13 residues. This chain's CDR3 is CASSFGTREPQHF. The CDR3 DNA follows: TGTGCCAGCTCGTTCGGGACTCGGGAGCCCCAGCATTTT.

The chain joins TRBV6-6 to TRBJ2-7; D call uncertain. The CDR3 runs to 12 residues. V lost 2 bases and J lost 3, with 5 bases in between. Germline V lookup: CDR1 MNHNY, CDR2 SVGAGI (reference sequence). CDR3 residues: CASSYPLYEQYF. The DNA of the CDR3 is TGTGCCAGCAGTTACCCTCTCTACGAGCAGTACTTC.

In regard to this clone: The sample contains more than one DNA sequence encoding this CDR3. The rearrangement links TRBV5-1 to TRBJ2-7, with D perhaps being TRBD1 or TRBD2 (6 bases each). The CDR3 is 14 residues long. From germline, CDR1 is SGHRS and CDR2 YFSETQ. V lost 0 bases, J lost 2 bases, and 9 bases lay in between. The CDR3 spells CASSLGGGPYEQYF. Here the CDR3 DNA reads TGCGCCAGCAGCTTGGGAGGGGGGCCCTACGAGCAGTACTTC.

The V gene is TRBV7-2, the J gene TRBJ2-7; 10 positions match TRBD2. The CDR3 has 15 residues. Germline CDR1 is SGHTA and CDR2 is FQGNSA. With V trimmed by 4 bases and J by 2 bases, 5 bases remained unmatched. This chain's CDR3 is CASSSQRGGPYEQYF. The CDR3 bases are TGTGCCAGCAGCTCCCAGCGGGGGGGGCCCTACGAGCAGTACTTC.

This chain connects TRBV5-6 to TRBJ2-7; D ambiguous. The germline V and J ends were trimmed by 4 bases and 7 bases, with 15 bases remaining between them. The V gene's germline CDR1 is SGHDT and CDR2 YYEEEE. The CDR3 contains 13 residues. As DNA, the CDR3 is TGTGCCAGCAGCCGTAGGAGCAGCTTAGAGCAGTACTTC. Translated, it gives CASSRRSSLEQYF.

V usage is TRBV5-1 and J usage is TRBJ1-2, with D unclear. Germline CDR1 reads SGHRS; CDR2 reads YFSETQ. Trimming pared 0 bases from V and 4 bases from J, leaving 10 bases between. This CDR3 has 14 residues. The CDR3 spells CASSLGGNSYGYTF. The CDR3 nucleotides are TGCGCCAGCAGCTTGGGTGGGAATTCCTATGGCTACACCTTC.

The CDR3 is CASSEEWQRRIAFF. As DNA, the CDR3 is TGTGCCAGCAGTGAAGAGTGGCAGCGAAGGATAGCTTTCTTT. This chain uses TRBV6-1 with TRBJ1-1; D is undetermined. V was shortened by 1 base and J by 10 bases, with 16 bases between the two germline ends. The CDR3 consists of 14 residues. Per germline, CDR1 MNHNS and CDR2 SASEGT.

J is TRBJ2-3 and V is TRBV2; 7 bases are a match to TRBD2. The CDR3 is made up of 14 amino acids. Per germline, CDR1 SNHLY and CDR2 FYNNEI. Unmatched junction bases numbered 9, after V lost 7 bases and J lost 5 bases. DNA of the CDR3: TGTGCCAGCAAGGAGGTGGGGGGGAAAGATACGCAGTATTTT. Its protein is CASKEVGGKDTQYF.

V usage is TRBV19 and J usage is TRBJ2-1; 7 nucleotides line up with TRBD2. The ends lost 8 bases at V and 3 bases at J; junction bases unmatched: 16. The CDR3 is 17 amino acids. CDR1 and CDR2 (germline): LNHDA, SQIVND (reference sequence). The CDR3 loop reads CASRRGGVTGGYNEQFF. CDR3 DNA sequence: TGTGCCAGTCGGCGCGGAGGTGTTACGGGGGGCTACAATGAGCAGTTCTTC. The full variable domain, its missing parts supplied by reference TRBV19 and TRBJ2-1, is DGGITQSPKYLFRKEGQNVTLSCEQNLNHDAMYWYRQDPGQGLRLIYYSQIVNDFQKGDIAEGYSVSREKKESFPLTVTSAQKNPTAFYLCASRRGGVTGGYNEQFFGPGTRLTVL.

The CDR3: CASSPFQKKLFF. In nucleotides, the CDR3 is TGTGCCAGCTCACCATTTCAGAAAAAACTGTTTTTT. V usage is TRBV18 and J usage is TRBJ1-4, with unresolved D. Germline CDR1 reads KGHSH; CDR2 reads LQKENI. V was shortened by 2 bases and J by 9 bases, with 7 bases between the two germline ends. The CDR3 contains 12 residues.

DNA of the CDR3: TGCGCCAGCAGCTTGGGCAGGGCTTCCTACGAGCAGTACTTC. This codes for CASSLGRASYEQYF. The J gene is TRBJ2-7, the V gene TRBV5-1; D is perhaps TRBD1 (5 bases). V lost 0 bases, J lost 1 base, and 8 bases lay in between. The CDR3 is 14 amino acids. The V gene's germline CDR1 is SGHRS and CDR2 YFSETQ.

J is TRBJ2-2 and V is TRBV5-4; D is tentatively TRBD1 or TRBD2 (5 bases each). The CDR3 spans 15 residues. Trimming cost V 3 bases and J 1 base, with 10 bases left between them. CDR1 is SGHNT, CDR2 YYREEE, per germline (reference sequence). CDR3 region: CASSYSGGNTGELFF. The CDR3 DNA reads as TGTGCCAGCAGCTATAGTGGGGGGAACACCGGGGAGCTGTTTTTT. The whole variable domain, remainder taken from reference TRBV5-4 and TRBJ2-2, is ETGVTQSPTHLIKTRGQQVTLRCSSQSGHNTVSWYQQALGQGPQFIFQYYREEENGRGNFPPRFSGLQFPNYSSELNVNALELDDSALYLCASSYSGGNTGELFFGEGSRLTVL.

The CDR3 coding sequence is TGTGCCAGCAGCCAAGATTTCGCGAGCTCCTACAATGAGCAGTTCTTC. This translates into CASSQDFASSYNEQFF. The chain combines TRBV4-2 with TRBJ2-1, with unresolved D. The CDR3 consists of 16 residues. Trimming removed 0 bases at V and 0 bases at J, with 9 bases between. The V gene's germline CDR1 is LGHNA and CDR2 YNFKEQ.

The chain is built from TRBV2 and TRBJ2-4; 7 positions match TRBD2. CDR3 size: 14 residues. From germline, CDR1 is SNHLY and CDR2 FYNNEI. V lost 7 bases, J lost 1 base, and 4 bases stayed unmatched. The chain's CDR3 is CASKREGAKNIQYF. CDR3 coding DNA: TGTGCCAGCAAGAGGGAGGGGGCCAAAAACATTCAGTACTTC.

The V and J genes are TRBV9 and TRBJ2-1, with D hard to call. Looked up from germline, CDR1 is SGDLS and CDR2 is YYNGEE. The CDR3 sequence is 14 residues long. V was cut by 0 bases and J by 2 bases, with 6 bases left in between. The CDR3 protein is CASSVGGTYNEQFF. CDR3 nucleotides: TGTGCCAGCAGCGTAGGTGGGACCTACAATGAGCAGTTCTTC.

This chain joins TRBV6-5 and TRBJ2-7, with no clear D. The germline V gene has CDR1 MNHEY and CDR2 SVGAGI. CDR3 length equals 11 residues. Trimming stripped 0 bases from V and 5 bases from J, with 2 bases between. The CDR3 region has the DNA TGTGCCAGCAGTTACTCGAACGAGCAGTACTTC. Translating gives CASSYSNEQYF.

J is TRBJ1-1 and V is TRBV18, with D possibly matching TRBD1 (5 bases). The CDR3 has 13 residues. Trimming left V 5 bases short and J 1 base short, with 8 bases between. Germline V gene lookup returns CDR1 KGHSH and CDR2 LQKENI. As DNA, the CDR3 is TGTGCCAGCTCAAGGGACTGGAACACTGAAGCTTTCTTT. Translation: CASSRDWNTEAFF.

The chain is built from TRBV19 and TRBJ1-2, with D perhaps matching TRBD1 (6 bases). CDR1 is LNHDA, CDR2 SQIVND, per germline (reference sequence). V was trimmed by 6 bases and J by 7 bases, leaving 24 bases between them. CDR3 length: 16 residues. DNA of the CDR3: TGTGCCAGTAGCCCCGGGGCTCGGGGGCTGCCGGGTGGCTACACCTTC. Amino acid sequence: CASSPGARGLPGGYTF.

As DNA, the CDR3 is TGTGCCAGCAGCTCATGGTGGGGGGCGTCCAACTATGGCTACACCTTC. It specifies CASSSWWGASNYGYTF. The chain has TRBV5-5 and TRBJ1-2; D is possibly TRBD1 (6 bases). The V gene lost 3 bases and the J gene lost 2 bases, with 17 bases spanning the gap. Germline V gene sequence: CDR1 SGHKS, CDR2 YYEKEE (reference sequence). The CDR3 is made up of 16 amino acids.

The rearrangement links TRBV5-6 to TRBJ1-1; D uncertain. CDR3 size: 14 residues. The germline V gene encodes CDR1 SGHDT and CDR2 YYEEEE. The V end was cut by 0 bases, the J end by 8 bases, with 14 bases between. The CDR3 reads CASSLGPLGPEAFF. The CDR3, as DNA: TGTGCCAGCAGCTTGGGACCGCTAGGTCCGGAAGCTTTCTTT. The whole variable domain, filled in from reference TRBV5-6 and TRBJ1-1, reads DAGVTQSPTHLIKTRGQQVTLRCSPKSGHDTVSWYQQALGQGPQFIFQYYEEEERQRGNFPDRFSGHQFPNYSSELNVNALLLGDSALYLCASSLGPLGPEAFFGQGTRLTVV.

V usage is TRBV14 and J usage is TRBJ2-3; D may be TRBD2 (6 bases). V lost 1 base and J 0 bases, leaving 20 bases between the germline ends. CDR1 is SGHDN and CDR2 is FVKESK in the germline V gene. The CDR3 is 19 residues long. CDR3 DNA sequence: TGTGCCAGCAGCCAAGTCCAAGGTGGAGTGGGGGGAAGCACAGATACGCAGTATTTT. It yields the protein CASSQVQGGVGGSTDTQYF.

V and J are TRBV5-1 and TRBJ2-5; D possibly uses TRBD1 or TRBD2 (6 bases each). Trimming pared 3 bases from V and 5 bases from J, leaving 14 bases between. Germline CDR1 SGHRS, CDR2 YFSETQ. The CDR3 spans 14 residues. The CDR3 nucleotides read TGCGCCAGCAGCTCAGGAGGGGGGCGGGAGACCCAGTACTTC. This translates into CASSSGGGRETQYF.

This chain connects TRBV18 to TRBJ2-5; no firm D call. The CDR3 spans 13 residues. CDR1 and CDR2 (germline): KGHSH, LQKENI. Trimming took 3 bases from V and 3 from J, leaving 8 bases between them. The CDR3 DNA is TGTGCCAGCTCACCGTCGGCGGAAGAGACCCAGTACTTC. Translation gives CASSPSAEETQYF.